Sequencing of this T cell receptor beta chain was carried out in a study of cytomegalovirus exposure and HLA in healthy donors. V lost 1 base and J lost 2; bases outside the gene matches: 6. From germline, CDR1 is MNHEY and CDR2 SMNVEV (reference sequence). This CDR3 contains 16 residues. It was with 60 Vbeta and 13 Jbeta primers that the PCR ran. Sequenced by immunoSEQ multiplex PCR; TCRdb stores in-frame clones only, minus some. The data contain 200,000 or so clones, more than 65% of them singletons. The sequenced material came from PBMCs. This receptor was taken from a man between 50 and 59 years old in good health and CMV-seronegative. The rearrangement links TRBV27 to TRBJ2-7; 9 positions agree with TRBD2. DNA of the CDR3: TGTGCCAGCAGTTTATGGGCGGCTAGCGGGACCTACGAGCAGTACTTC. Translating it yields CASSLWAASGTYEQYF.